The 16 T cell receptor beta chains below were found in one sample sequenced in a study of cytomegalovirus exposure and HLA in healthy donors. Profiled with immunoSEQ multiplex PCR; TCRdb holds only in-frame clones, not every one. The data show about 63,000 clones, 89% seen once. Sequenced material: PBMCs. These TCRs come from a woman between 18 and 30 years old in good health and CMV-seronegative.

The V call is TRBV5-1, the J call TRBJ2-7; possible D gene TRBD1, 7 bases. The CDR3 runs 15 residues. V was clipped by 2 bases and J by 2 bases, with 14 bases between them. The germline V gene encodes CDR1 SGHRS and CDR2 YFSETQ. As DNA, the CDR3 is TGCGCCAGCAGCTTCGACGGCAGGGGGGCCTACGAGCAGTACTTC. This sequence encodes CASSFDGRGAYEQYF.

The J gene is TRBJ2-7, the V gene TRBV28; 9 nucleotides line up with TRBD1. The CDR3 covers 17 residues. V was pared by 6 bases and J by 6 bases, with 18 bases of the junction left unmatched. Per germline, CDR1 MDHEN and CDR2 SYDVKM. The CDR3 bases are TGTGCCAGCAGAACTAGGCGGTTAAGGGACAGGGACGGCGAGCAGTACTTC. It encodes CASRTRRLRDRDGEQYF.

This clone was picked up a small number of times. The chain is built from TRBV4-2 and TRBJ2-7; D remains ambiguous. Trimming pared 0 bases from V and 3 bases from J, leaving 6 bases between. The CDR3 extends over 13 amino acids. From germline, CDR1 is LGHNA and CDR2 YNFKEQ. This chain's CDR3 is CASSQDNSYEQYF. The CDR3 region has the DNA TGTGCCAGCAGCCAAGATAACAGCTACGAGCAGTACTTC.

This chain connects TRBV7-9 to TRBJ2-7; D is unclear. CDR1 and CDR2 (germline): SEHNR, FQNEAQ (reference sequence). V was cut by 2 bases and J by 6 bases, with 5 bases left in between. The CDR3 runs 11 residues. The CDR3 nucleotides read TGTGCCAGCAGCTTATTCTCCGAGCAGTACTTC. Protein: CASSLFSEQYF. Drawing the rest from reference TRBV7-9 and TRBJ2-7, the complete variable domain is DTGVSQNPRHKITKRGQNVTFRCDPISEHNRLYWYRQTLGQGPEFLTYFQNEAQLEKSRLLSDRFSAERPKGSFSTLEIQRTEQGDSAMYLCASSLFSEQYFGPGTRLTVT.

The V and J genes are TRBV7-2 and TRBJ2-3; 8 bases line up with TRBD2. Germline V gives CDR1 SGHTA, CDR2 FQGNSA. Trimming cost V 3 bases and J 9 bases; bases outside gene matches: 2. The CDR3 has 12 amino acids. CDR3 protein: CASSFSGNTQYF. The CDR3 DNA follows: TGTGCCAGCAGCTTTAGCGGGAACACGCAGTATTTT.

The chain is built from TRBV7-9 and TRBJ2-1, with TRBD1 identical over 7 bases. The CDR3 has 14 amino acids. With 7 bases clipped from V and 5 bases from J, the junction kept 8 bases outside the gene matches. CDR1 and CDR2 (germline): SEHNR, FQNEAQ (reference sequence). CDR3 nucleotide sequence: TGTGCCAGCACCTCAAGGACAGGAAACAATGAGCAGTTCTTC. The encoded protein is CASTSRTGNNEQFF.

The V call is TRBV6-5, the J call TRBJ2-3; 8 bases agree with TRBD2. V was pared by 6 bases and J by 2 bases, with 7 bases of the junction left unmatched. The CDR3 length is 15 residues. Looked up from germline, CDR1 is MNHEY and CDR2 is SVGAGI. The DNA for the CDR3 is TGTGCCAGCAGACCCTTAGCGGGATCCACAGATACGCAGTATTTT. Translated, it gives CASRPLAGSTDTQYF.

In DNA, the CDR3 is TGTGCCAGCAGCGTAGCTTCAGGGGTCGGGCAAGAGACCCAGTACTTC. Its translation is CASSVASGVGQETQYF. The gene calls are TRBV9 and TRBJ2-5; a possible D gene is TRBD1 (6 bases). The CDR3 has 16 amino acids. Germline V gene data show CDR1 as SGDLS and CDR2 as YYNGEE. V was pared by 0 bases and J by 2 bases, with 14 bases between.

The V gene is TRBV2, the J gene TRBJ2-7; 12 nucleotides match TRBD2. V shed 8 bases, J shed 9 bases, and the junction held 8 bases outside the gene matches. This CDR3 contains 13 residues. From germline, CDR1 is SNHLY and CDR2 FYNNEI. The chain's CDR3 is CASGRLAGVRQYF. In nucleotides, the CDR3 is TGTGCCAGCGGAAGACTAGCGGGAGTAAGGCAGTACTTC.

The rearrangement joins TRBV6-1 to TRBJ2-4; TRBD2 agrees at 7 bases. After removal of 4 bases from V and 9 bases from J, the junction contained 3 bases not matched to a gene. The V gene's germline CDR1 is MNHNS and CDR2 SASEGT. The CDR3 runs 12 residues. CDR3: CASSVGEGIQYF. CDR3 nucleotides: TGTGCCAGCAGTGTCGGGGAGGGCATTCAGTACTTC.

Here the CDR3 DNA reads TGCGCCAGCAGCTTTGGGCCTAGCGGGGGTGGGACAGATACGCAGTATTTT. This gives the protein CASSFGPSGGGTDTQYF. The chain joins TRBV5-1 to TRBJ2-3; TRBD2 agrees at 10 bases. With 2 bases clipped from V and 3 bases from J, the junction kept 9 bases outside the gene matches. CDR1 is SGHRS and CDR2 is YFSETQ in the germline V gene. The CDR3 is 17 amino acids.

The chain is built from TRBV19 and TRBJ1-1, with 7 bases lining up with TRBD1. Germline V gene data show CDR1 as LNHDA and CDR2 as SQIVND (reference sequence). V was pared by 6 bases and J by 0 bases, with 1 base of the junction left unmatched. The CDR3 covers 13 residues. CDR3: CASRQGMNTEAFF. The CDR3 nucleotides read TGTGCCAGTAGACAGGGGATGAACACTGAAGCTTTCTTT.

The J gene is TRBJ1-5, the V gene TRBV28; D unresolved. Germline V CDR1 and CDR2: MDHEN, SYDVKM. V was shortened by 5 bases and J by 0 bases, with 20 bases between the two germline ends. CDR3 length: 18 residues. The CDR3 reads CASSPRSFTYYSNQPQHF. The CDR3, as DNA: TGTGCCAGCAGTCCCCGTTCTTTTACTTATTATAGCAATCAGCCCCAGCATTTT.

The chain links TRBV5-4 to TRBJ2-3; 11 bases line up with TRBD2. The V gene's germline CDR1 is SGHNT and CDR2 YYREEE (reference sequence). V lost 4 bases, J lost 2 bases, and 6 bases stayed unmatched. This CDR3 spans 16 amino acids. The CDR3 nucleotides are TGTGCCAGCAGCCGACTAGCGGGGAAATACACAGATACGCAGTATTTT. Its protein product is CASSRLAGKYTDTQYF.

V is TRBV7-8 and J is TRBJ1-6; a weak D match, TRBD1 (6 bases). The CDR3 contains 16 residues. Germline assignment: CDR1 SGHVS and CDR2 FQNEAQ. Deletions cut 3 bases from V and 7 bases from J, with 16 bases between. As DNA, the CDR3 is TGTGCCAGCAGCTTGGCCCGGTACAGGGACAATTCACCCCTCCACTTT. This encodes CASSLARYRDNSPLHF. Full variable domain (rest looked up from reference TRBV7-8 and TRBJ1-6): GAGVSQSPRYKVAKRGQDVALRCDPISGHVSLFWYQQALGQGPEFLTYFQNEAQLDKSGLPSDRFFAERPEGSVSTLKIQRTQQEDSAVYLCASSLARYRDNSPLHFGNGTRLTVT.

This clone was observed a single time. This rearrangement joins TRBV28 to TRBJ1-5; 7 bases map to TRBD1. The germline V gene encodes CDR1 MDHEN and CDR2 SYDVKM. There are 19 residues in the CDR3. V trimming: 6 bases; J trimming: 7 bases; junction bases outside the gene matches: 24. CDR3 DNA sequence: TGTGCCAGCAGCTTTAACAGGGGACCTAGCCCGCGAGAGGAGCAGCCCCAGCATTTT. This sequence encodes CASSFNRGPSPREEQPQHF.